The present entry profiles one T cell receptor (beta chain) with its context. Reverse transcription of roughly 0.45 to 1 ug RNA used random hexamers. Amplification of TCR beta CDR3 used immunoSEQ multiplex PCR across 54 Vbeta and 13 Jbeta. TCRdb used MiXCR to reprocess the immunoSEQ multiplex PCR reads, holding one entry per CDR3 protein. The table shows roughly 180,000 distinct CDR3 sequences, with around 94% occurring only once. This sample was included in a study of CD8 T cells in Susac syndrome. While CD8+ and CD4+ T cells were isolated negatively, TEMRA cells were enriched by FACS. The sequenced material came from CD4+ T cells from PBMCs. This TCR was recovered from a human donor in good health.

The CDR3 is CASSLSRGAGGRETQYF. The CDR3 nucleotides read TGTGCCAGCAGTTTATCAAGGGGGGCTGGTGGACGAGAGACCCAGTACTTC. The chain recombines TRBV27 with TRBJ2-5; D may match TRBD1 or TRBD2 (6 bases each). The CDR3 totals 17 residues. V was trimmed by 0 bases and J by 4 bases, leaving 18 bases between them. Germline values: CDR1 MNHEY, CDR2 SMNVEV (reference sequence).